This is a list of T cell receptor beta chains from one sample in a study of blood T cell repertoires in COVID-19. Clones were sequenced by immunoSEQ multiplex PCR, and TCRdb holds only the in-frame ones, with some missing. This table has around 71,000 clones, more than 80% appearing once. Sample: peripheral blood. Receptors were obtained from an elderly man with acute or convalescent COVID-19. Each CDR3 is given with its conserved first and last residue.

TRBV5-6,TRBJ2-7,CASSTDRGYEQYF
TRBV7-7,TRBJ2-1,CASSLSGLGGDEQFF
TRBV5-6,TRBJ1-2,CASSLGQPNYGYTF
TRBV7-2,TRBJ2-3,CASSLELTSGRTDTQYF
TRBV6-2/TRBV6-3,TRBJ1-2,CASSITRGNYGYTF
TRBV9,TRBJ2-1,CASSVARTGGSPEQFF
TRBV30,TRBJ1-1,CAWSGWGVNTEAFF
TRBV10-3,TRBJ2-3,CALGTGGADTQYF
TRBV6-1,TRBJ2-1,CASSETGFGGLAVNEQFF
TRBV5-1,TRBJ2-3,CASSLSSGGSADTQYF
TRBV7-9,TRBJ2-1,CASSLGQVLYNEQFF
TRBV7-9,TRBJ2-2,CASSPYSGGRGTGELFF
TRBV28,TRBJ2-7,CASSFFDFGTGTYEQYF
TRBV7-6,TRBJ2-5,CASSLFQGGAGLGETQYF
TRBV7-2,TRBJ1-2,CASSSGQGIEYGYTF
TRBV5-1,TRBJ2-2,CASSPGLARTGELFF
TRBV12-2,TRBJ2-5,CASRSTSGWGETQYF
TRBV5-4,TRBJ2-2,CASRPGQGNTGELFF
TRBV4-1,TRBJ1-3,CASSQAGAGTGNTIYF
TRBV7-9,TRBJ1-3,CASSRDSGNTIYF
TRBV6-2/TRBV6-3,TRBJ1-5,CASSYGGENQPQHF
TRBV11-3,TRBJ2-3,CASSFRGTSDTQYF
TRBV5-5,TRBJ2-1,CASSWRQGSYNEQFF
TRBV6-5,TRBJ1-2,CASSYDGLRGYTF
TRBV5-6,TRBJ2-7,CASSSLGPRHEQYF
TRBV6-6,TRBJ2-7,CASRTTGASSYEQYF
TRBV14,TRBJ1-6,CASSGQVYSPLHF
TRBV6-5,TRBJ2-4,CASSYTGQLAKNIQYF
TRBV10-3,TRBJ1-2,CAISADPARVDGYTF
TRBV27,TRBJ2-7,CASSFSRGDYEQYF
TRBV2,TRBJ1-1,CASSSEGTTNTEAFF
TRBV9,TRBJ1-2,CASSEGHNYGYTF
TRBV6-5,TRBJ2-5,CASSYQTGGMETQYF
TRBV19,TRBJ2-1,CASLRGGEPYNEQFF
TRBV10-2,TRBJ1-2,CASGSGQGDYGYTF
TRBV6-4,TRBJ2-2,CASSSTSGFTGELFF
TRBV7-9,TRBJ2-5,CASSSRGQETQYF
TRBV20-1,TRBJ2-1,CSASSGGYNEQFF
TRBV5-4,TRBJ1-2,CASSQGQPPRNYGYTF
TRBV11-3,TRBJ1-1,CASSLEALNAFF
TRBV7-2,TRBJ2-7,CASSPELAGDEQYF
TRBV6-5,TRBJ2-7,CASSYIEGVYEQYF
TRBV18,TRBJ1-2,CASSLDPRGYGYTF
TRBV7-2,TRBJ2-7,CASSLGRYSYEQYF
TRBV6-1,TRBJ2-3,CASSLPEREDTQYF
TRBV11-2,TRBJ1-4,CASSLGNRGPWEKLFF
TRBV19,TRBJ2-6,CASRQGSGANVLTF
TRBV21-1,TRBJ2-1,CASSTISGWRERVNEQFF
TRBV11-2,TRBJ2-2,CASSFRGSNTGELFF
TRBV18,TRBJ2-5,CASSPSSGPQETQYF